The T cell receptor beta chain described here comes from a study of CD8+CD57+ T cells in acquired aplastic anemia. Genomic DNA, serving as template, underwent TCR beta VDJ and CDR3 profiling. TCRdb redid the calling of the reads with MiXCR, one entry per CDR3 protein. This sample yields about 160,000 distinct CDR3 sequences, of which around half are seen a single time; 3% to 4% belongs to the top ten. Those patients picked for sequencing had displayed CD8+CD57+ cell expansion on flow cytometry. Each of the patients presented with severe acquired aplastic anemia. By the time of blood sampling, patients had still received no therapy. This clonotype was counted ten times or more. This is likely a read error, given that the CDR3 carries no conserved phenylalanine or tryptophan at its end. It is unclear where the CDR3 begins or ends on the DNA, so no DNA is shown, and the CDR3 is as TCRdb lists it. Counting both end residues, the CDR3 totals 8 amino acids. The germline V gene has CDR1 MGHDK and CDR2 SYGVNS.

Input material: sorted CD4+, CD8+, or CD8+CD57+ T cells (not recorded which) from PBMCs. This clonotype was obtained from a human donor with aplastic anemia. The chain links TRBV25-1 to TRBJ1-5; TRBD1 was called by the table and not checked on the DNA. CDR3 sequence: CASSECPG.